One T cell receptor beta chain is described in this entry. Its antigen is unknown. No base qualities exist here, and no much larger clone lies one base off it. The data originate from a study of T cell changes during pregnancy in multiple sclerosis (dated by TCRdb to about 2019). At the level of the whole study: In women with multiple sclerosis, the researchers looked at how the T cell repertoire shifted as pregnancy progressed.

Trimming takes 0 bases off V and 5 bases off J; junction bases not matched to a gene: 10. CDR1 and CDR2, per the germline V gene, are SGHDT and YYEEEE. The CDR3 runs 16 amino acids, cysteine and phenylalanine included. The CDR3 DNA has 48 bases and is translated from base 1. Library generation was performed with the immunoSEQ multiplex PCR assay. This is the immuneACCESS table as TCRdb keeps it, with only in-frame sequences that have V and J called. A part of the clones is gone; compared with another copy, unresolved V genes explain less than half, and the rest is unexplained. This sample is represented by under 70,000 clones; 90% to 95% of them were singletons. The ten largest clones represent over 1% of the sample.

The chain is encoded by TRBV5-6 joined to TRBJ2-5; a stretch of 7 junction bases matches TRBD2. The TCR comes from a female donor in good health, enrolled as a control in a pregnancy study. Sequencing was performed on peripheral blood, taken after pregnancy. The CDR3 reads as follows: CASSLAMAGDGETQYF. At the DNA level, the sequence is TGTGCCAGCAGCTTGGCCATGGCGGGGGATGGGGAGACCCAGTACTTC.